This T cell receptor beta chain was identified during a study of early T cells in non-severe SARS-CoV-2 infection. Study results and limitations: Clonotype matching in VDJdb favored anti-spike CD8 responses and did not capture private and CD4 specificities.

The CDR3 loop spans 12 amino acids. V lost 6 bases, J lost 5 bases, and 10 bases lay in between. Looked up from germline, CDR1 is MDHEN and CDR2 is SYDVKM. This clonotype has only a few counts. Its antigen is not known. Each cDNA molecule carried a unique molecular identifier. TCRdb reprocessed the 5' RACE reads via MiXCR and lists one record per CDR3 protein. The sample consists of under 95,000 distinct CDR3 sequences, about 15% of them appearing once. V gene TRBV28 combines with J gene TRBJ1-2; D is uncertain. This TCR was sampled from an adult who was a healthcare worker with PCR-confirmed SARS-CoV-2 infection or an uninfected control (not recorded which). The sequenced material came from whole blood. DNA of the CDR3: TGTGCCAGCAGCCCCGCGGGTTATGGCTACACCTTC. This sequence encodes CASSPAGYGYTF.